Below are 26 T cell receptor beta chains sequenced from a single sample in a study of T cells expressing NK-cell markers. One entry per CDR3 protein, without DNA, is what TCRdb gives after re-calling the 5' RACE reads. The listing contains fewer than 400,000 distinct CDR3 sequences. The sequencing sample was made of blood T cells: a sorted CD56 or NKG2C T cell subset, CD4+ or CD8+ T cells, or bulk PBMC T cells (not recorded which). These receptor sequences come from a woman between 50 and 59 years old in good health.

V is TRBV18 and J is TRBJ2-1; without DNA, the TCRdb call of TRBD2 cannot be checked. The V gene's germline CDR1 is KGHSH and CDR2 LQKENI. This CDR3 is 17 amino acids long. The CDR3 protein is CASSPPVGGRRRNEQFF.

V is TRBV5-1 and J is TRBJ2-7; the TCRdb D gene call, TRBD1, has no DNA to confirm it. Germline values: CDR1 SGHRS, CDR2 YFSETQ. The CDR3 is 14 residues long. CDR3: CASSLEWSRGEQYF.

The chain is built from TRBV28 and TRBJ2-1; TCRdb names TRBD2, which stays unverified in the absence of DNA. CDR3 length: 17 residues. Germline-derived CDR1 and CDR2 are MDHEN and SYDVKM. The CDR3 spells CASSFSTHSGRANEQFF.

The genes are TRBV6-6 and TRBJ2-5; TCRdb proposes TRBD2, but this gene call is untestable without DNA. Germline V lookup: CDR1 MNHNY, CDR2 SVGAGI (reference sequence). The CDR3 loop spans 14 amino acids. The CDR3 spells CASSRLATQETQYF.

V and J are TRBV12-3 or TRBV12-4 and TRBJ2-1; TCRdb calls TRBD2, which cannot be checked without DNA. The CDR3 has 16 residues. The CDR3: CASSLQAGVGDNEQFF.

This chain links TRBV19 with TRBJ2-1; the D gene TCRdb calls, TRBD1, cannot be checked with no DNA. Looked up from germline, CDR1 is LNHDA and CDR2 is SQIVND (reference sequence). This CDR3 is built from 13 residues. The CDR3 here is CASSVQQGQEQFF.

The chain uses TRBV20-1 and TRBJ2-3; no DNA is available, so the TRBD2 call from TCRdb remains unchecked. CDR3 length: 14 amino acids. Germline V gene data show CDR1 as DFQATT and CDR2 as SNEGSKA (reference sequence). The chain's CDR3 is CSARGSGSPDTQYF.

Here the CDR3 reads CASSYPPRTGGGYTF. V and J are TRBV6-6 and TRBJ1-2; TCRdb names TRBD1, which stays unverified in the absence of DNA. The CDR3 contains 15 residues. Looked up from germline, CDR1 is MNHNY and CDR2 is SVGAGI (reference sequence).

The J gene is TRBJ1-1, the V gene TRBV11-2. Germline V gene lookup returns CDR1 SGHAT and CDR2 FQNNGV. This CDR3 is 14 amino acids long. CDR3: CAGHTRGANTEAFF.

The chain has TRBV5-1 and TRBJ1-2. CDR3 length equals 15 residues. Germline lookup yields CDR1 SGHRS and CDR2 YFSETQ. CDR3 sequence reads: CASSLAGQPGYGYTF.

The gene calls are TRBV12-3 or TRBV12-4 and TRBJ2-1; lacking DNA, the TRBD1 call made by TCRdb goes unchecked. This CDR3 is built from 11 residues. The CDR3 loop is CASFTGTEGVF.

This chain uses TRBV4-1 with TRBJ2-5; TCRdb proposes TRBD1, but this gene call is untestable without DNA. Germline CDR1 and CDR2: MGHRA and YSYEKL. The length of the CDR3 is 15 residues. This chain's CDR3 is CASSQNLAGRETQYF.

The gene calls are TRBV20-1 and TRBJ2-4; TCRdb selects TRBD2, and the lack of DNA leaves this call unchecked. Germline V lookup: CDR1 DFQATT, CDR2 SNEGSKA (reference sequence). The CDR3 extends over 19 amino acids. The CDR3 spells CSARGTSGSFGNAKNIQYF.

This chain uses TRBV18 with TRBJ2-1. CDR1 and CDR2 (germline): KGHSH, LQKENI. This CDR3 is built from 14 residues. This chain's CDR3 is CASSLVRIGNEQFF.

The chain joins TRBV24-1 to TRBJ2-5; TCRdb indicates TRBD2, and absent DNA this call remains unverified. Germline V gives CDR1 KGHDR, CDR2 SFDVKD. The CDR3 covers 17 residues. This CDR3 reads CATSTSAAGGARETQYF.

The chain joins TRBV7-8 to TRBJ1-1. Germline assignment: CDR1 SGHVS and CDR2 FQNEAQ. CDR3 length: 14 residues. This CDR3 is CASSLSTVSVKAFF.

The rearrangement links TRBV11-2 to TRBJ1-4; TCRdb's D call, TRBD1, is unchecked because there is no DNA. Per germline, CDR1 SGHAT and CDR2 FQNNGV. The length of the CDR3 is 13 residues. The CDR3 sequence is CASSGGDNEKLFF. Full variable domain (outside the CDR3, taken from reference TRBV11-2 and TRBJ1-4): EAGVAQSPRYKIIEKRQSVAFWCNPISGHATLYWYQQILGQGPKLLIQFQNNGVVDDSQLPKDRFSAERLKGVDSTLKIQPAKLEDSAVYLCASSGGDNEKLFFGSGTQLSVL.

The J gene is TRBJ1-2, the V gene TRBV29-1. This CDR3 has 12 residues. The germline gives CDR1 SQVTM, CDR2 ANQGSEA. The CDR3: CSALQSVYGYTF.

J is TRBJ2-5 and V is TRBV21-1; TCRdb proposes TRBD2, but this gene call is untestable without DNA. TRBV21-1 is described as a pseudogene. This CDR3 region has 15 residues. CDR3 loop: CASSKAGLHLKTQYF.

The rearrangement uses TRBV5-1 and TRBJ2-7; TCRdb's assignment of TRBD1 cannot be checked, as there is no DNA. The CDR3 is 16 residues long. Germline V CDR1 and CDR2: SGHRS, YFSETQ. Here the CDR3 reads CASSSQWGGGSYEQYF.

The chain recombines TRBV6-1 with TRBJ1-6. The CDR3 is made up of 12 amino acids. The germline V gene has CDR1 MNHNS and CDR2 SASEGT. The CDR3: CASSEVNSPLHF.

This CDR3 reads CASQALAGGNEQFF. The chain uses TRBV19 and TRBJ2-1; TCRdb proposes TRBD2, but this gene call is untestable without DNA. Germline CDR1 LNHDA, CDR2 SQIVND (reference sequence). There are 14 residues in the CDR3.

The chain couples TRBV27 to TRBJ1-5; with no DNA, the TCRdb D assignment of TRBD1 cannot be verified. From germline, CDR1 is MNHEY and CDR2 SMNVEV (reference sequence). This CDR3 spans 15 amino acids. CDR3 region: CASSLQGRDNQPQHF.

This chain uses TRBV5-6 with TRBJ1-6; TCRdb indicates TRBD1, and absent DNA this call remains unverified. The CDR3 sequence is 13 residues long. Germline V lookup: CDR1 SGHDT, CDR2 YYEEEE. The CDR3 loop is CASSGQGPEPLHF.

The rearrangement joins TRBV20-1 to TRBJ1-1; checking the TCRdb D call of TRBD1 is not possible without DNA. Germline loops: CDR1 DFQATT, CDR2 SNEGSKA (reference sequence). The CDR3 totals 16 residues. The CDR3 here is CSARRTGGTLNTEAFF.

The rearrangement links TRBV7-8 to TRBJ2-5; TCRdb outputs TRBD1, but without DNA this stays unchecked. Germline V lookup: CDR1 SGHVS, CDR2 FQNEAQ. The CDR3 consists of 18 residues. CDR3 sequence: CASSPYPGTGGFIETQYF.